A single sample is the source of the 27 T cell receptor beta chains below, sequenced in a study of CD8 T cells in ankylosing spondylitis. TCRdb ran MiXCR on the 5' RACE reads and lists one entry per CDR3 protein. The sample yields 40,000 or so distinct CDR3 sequences, approximately 3% seen once. Material for sequencing was blood, either unsorted or a sorted T cell fraction (not recorded which). The receptors here all came from a male donor with ankylosing spondylitis or in good health (not recorded which).

This clonotype was counted a few times. This chain links TRBV9 with TRBJ2-1, with 8 bases lining up with TRBD2. The CDR3 runs to 16 residues. Germline assignment: CDR1 SGDLS and CDR2 YYNGEE. Trimming at V came to 0 bases and at J to 6 bases, leaving 8 bases not matched to a gene. The CDR3: CASSVGGGRPGNEQFF. The CDR3 nucleotides are TGTGCCAGCAGCGTAGGCGGGGGGCGACCGGGCAATGAGCAGTTCTTC. Full variable domain (missing parts from reference TRBV9 and TRBJ2-1): DSGVTQTPKHLITATGQRVTLRCSPRSGDLSVYWYQQSLDQGLQFLIQYYNGEERAKGNILERFSAQQFPDLHSELNLSSLELGDSALYFCASSVGGGRPGNEQFFGPGTRLTVL.

This chain joins TRBV9 and TRBJ2-1; 7 nucleotides agree with TRBD2. The germline V gene has CDR1 SGDLS and CDR2 YYNGEE. This CDR3 region has 15 residues. V shed 3 bases and J 10 bases; nucleotides not matched to a gene: 13. CDR3 nucleotides: TGTGCCAGCAGCGCTACCGGACCCGGGCGGGGGGAGCAGTTCTTC. It is translated as CASSATGPGRGEQFF. Full variable domain (outside the CDR3, taken from reference TRBV9 and TRBJ2-1): DSGVTQTPKHLITATGQRVTLRCSPRSGDLSVYWYQQSLDQGLQFLIQYYNGEERAKGNILERFSAQQFPDLHSELNLSSLELGDSALYFCASSATGPGRGEQFFGPGTRLTVL.

This clonotype was observed many times. V gene TRBV9 combines with J gene TRBJ2-1; 7 bases agree with TRBD1. The ends lost 0 bases at V and 5 bases at J; junction bases unmatched: 5. Germline CDR1 is SGDLS and CDR2 is YYNGEE. The CDR3 loop spans 15 amino acids. CDR3 loop: CASSVGDRAHNEQFF. CDR3 DNA: TGTGCCAGCAGCGTAGGAGACAGGGCTCACAATGAGCAGTTCTTC.

This clonotype was recorded many times. CDR3: CASSVGQINSPLHF. Written as DNA, the CDR3 is TGTGCCAGCAGCGTGGGACAGATAAATTCACCCCTCCACTTT. V gene TRBV9 combines with J gene TRBJ1-6, with TRBD1 identical over 7 bases. The germline V gene encodes CDR1 SGDLS and CDR2 YYNGEE. The CDR3 extends over 14 amino acids. V dropped 2 bases and J dropped 7; count of bases not matched to a gene: 3.

This clonotype has ten or more counts. The chain has TRBV9 and TRBJ2-2, with 12 bases that match TRBD2. Germline V gene lookup returns CDR1 SGDLS and CDR2 YYNGEE. Trimming took 3 bases from V and 7 from J; bases not matched to a gene: 4. The CDR3 spans 15 residues. CDR3: CASSASGRANGELFF. The CDR3 DNA reads TGTGCCAGCAGCGCTAGCGGGAGGGCTAACGGGGAGCTGTTTTTT.

In this sample, this clonotype turned up many times. The chain joins TRBV9 to TRBJ2-1; 9 nucleotides line up with TRBD1. V shed 0 bases and J 9 bases; nucleotides not matched to a gene: 7. Germline lookup yields CDR1 SGDLS and CDR2 YYNGEE. CDR3 length equals 15 residues. The CDR3 bases are TGTGCCAGCAGCGTAGTTTCCGGACAGGGGCTTGAGCAGTTCTTC. This translates into CASSVVSGQGLEQFF.

This clonotype showed up many times. The genes are TRBV9 and TRBJ2-3, with D unclear. V dropped 3 bases and J dropped 2 bases, with 10 bases sitting between them. Germline V gene sequence: CDR1 SGDLS, CDR2 YYNGEE. The length of the CDR3 is 14 residues. CDR3 DNA sequence: TGTGCCAGCAGCGCTCGGTCATACACAGATACGCAGTATTTT. It is translated as CASSARSYTDTQYF.

This clonotype was seen ten or more times. The chain couples TRBV9 to TRBJ1-4; D not resolved. In germline, CDR1 is SGDLS, CDR2 YYNGEE. The ends were cut back, 0 bases at V and 4 bases at J, with 13 bases in the middle. The CDR3 length is 16 residues. The CDR3 loop reads CASSVGQTFSNEKLFF. CDR3 coding DNA: TGTGCCAGCAGCGTAGGGCAGACCTTCAGTAATGAAAAACTGTTTTTT.

This clonotype was recorded at least ten times. The chain is built from TRBV9 and TRBJ2-2, with 8 bases identical to TRBD2. Germline loops: CDR1 SGDLS, CDR2 YYNGEE. V lost 0 bases, J lost 5 bases, and 6 bases stayed unmatched. The CDR3 is made up of 16 amino acids. Here the CDR3 DNA reads TGTGCCAGCAGCGTAGTTTCACCGGGGGGGACCGGGGAGCTGTTTTTT. As protein: CASSVVSPGGTGELFF.

At least ten counts were recorded for this clonotype. V and J are TRBV9 and TRBJ2-5; D may be TRBD2 (6 bases). The length of the CDR3 is 13 residues. V gave up 7 bases and J gave up 4 bases, with 14 bases separating them. CDR1 and CDR2 (germline): SGDLS, YYNGEE. The CDR3 bases are TGTGCCAGCGCGGGGAGCTCGCTAGAGACCCAGTACTTC. It is translated as CASAGSSLETQYF.

Many counts were recorded for this clonotype. This rearrangement joins TRBV9 to TRBJ1-1; TRBD1 aligns across 10 bases. Germline-derived CDR1 and CDR2 are SGDLS and YYNGEE. The length of the CDR3 is 15 residues. V was clipped by 1 base and J by 4 bases; unmatched bases: 4. The CDR3 is CASSVLTGGGTEAFF. Written as DNA, the CDR3 is TGTGCCAGCAGCGTATTGACAGGGGGCGGCACTGAAGCTTTCTTT.

This clonotype has a count of ten or more. This chain connects TRBV9 to TRBJ2-1; D is ambiguous. This CDR3 has 13 amino acids. The germline V and J ends were trimmed by 0 bases and 9 bases, with 10 bases remaining between them. Per germline, CDR1 SGDLS and CDR2 YYNGEE. CDR3 residues: CASSVAPDGEQFF. The CDR3 DNA follows: TGTGCCAGCAGCGTAGCTCCCGATGGTGAGCAGTTCTTC.

This clonotype was detected ten times or more. The rearrangement joins TRBV9 to TRBJ2-1; tentatively, D is TRBD1 or TRBD2 (5 bases each). Germline V gene lookup returns CDR1 SGDLS and CDR2 YYNGEE. Trimming left V 4 bases short and J 9 bases short, with 23 bases between. The CDR3 is made up of 16 amino acids. The CDR3 sequence is CASSPKVGTAHSEQFF. In DNA form, the CDR3 reads TGTGCCAGCAGCCCAAAAGTCGGGACGGCTCACTCTGAGCAGTTCTTC.

This clonotype was detected ten times or more. This chain uses TRBV9 with TRBJ1-4; D not certain. This CDR3 region has 15 residues. Germline V gene lookup returns CDR1 SGDLS and CDR2 YYNGEE. Trimming cost V 4 bases and J 2 bases, with 12 bases left between them. CDR3 coding DNA: TGTGCCAGCAGCCCCCAAGCCGGGACTAATGAAAAACTGTTTTTT. Its translation: CASSPQAGTNEKLFF.

This clonotype occurred many times. In DNA form, the CDR3 reads TGTGCCAGCAGCTCGGGGGCCGGGTGGCGAGAGACCCAGTACTTC. Its protein is CASSSGAGWRETQYF. The rearrangement joins TRBV9 to TRBJ2-5; the D gene could be TRBD1 or TRBD2 (6 bases each). The V gene's germline CDR1 is SGDLS and CDR2 YYNGEE. There are 15 residues in the CDR3. Between the trimmed V and J ends, which lost 4 bases and 4 bases, there was a span of 17 bases.

This clonotype was seen many times. V is TRBV9 and J is TRBJ1-1; no firm D call. CDR1 is SGDLS, CDR2 YYNGEE, per germline. Trimming removed 0 bases from V and 1 base from J, with 10 bases in between. The CDR3 extends over 15 amino acids. CDR3 region: CASSVVGGSNTEAFF. CDR3 in DNA: TGTGCCAGCAGCGTAGTAGGAGGATCGAACACTGAAGCTTTCTTT.

This clonotype was detected ten times or more. The V and J genes are TRBV9 and TRBJ1-1; tentatively, D is TRBD1 (6 bases). From germline, CDR1 is SGDLS and CDR2 YYNGEE. There are 14 residues in the CDR3. Trimming left V 4 bases short and J 5 bases short, with 15 bases between. The CDR3 bases are TGTGCCAGCAGCCTCAGGGGTCTACGAACTGAAGCTTTCTTT. Translation: CASSLRGLRTEAFF.

This clonotype was found a few times. One junction end does not reproduce the germline sequence, and a read error may be involved. This CDR3 is CSSSAGTSGGAINEQFF. The DNA of the CDR3 is TGTTCCAGCAGCGCGGGGACTAGCGGGGGGGCCATAAATGAGCAGTTCTTC. The gene calls are TRBV9 and TRBJ2-1, with 16 bases aligning to TRBD2. The CDR3 consists of 17 residues. The V gene's germline CDR1 is SGDLS and CDR2 YYNGEE.

This clonotype was seen ten or more times. This chain joins TRBV9 and TRBJ2-3, with 15 nucleotides matching TRBD2. Germline V gives CDR1 SGDLS, CDR2 YYNGEE. Trimming took 3 bases from V and 6 from J; bases not matched to a gene: 8. The CDR3 totals 17 residues. In DNA, the CDR3 is TGTGCCAGCAGCGCTAATCCGGGACTAGCGGGGGGTGATACGCAGTATTTT. Its protein product is CASSANPGLAGGDTQYF.

In its sample, this clonotype was seen many times. The gene calls are TRBV9 and TRBJ2-1, with 12 bases fitting TRBD2. There are 15 residues in the CDR3. The V gene's germline CDR1 is SGDLS and CDR2 YYNGEE. The ends lost 0 bases at V and 9 bases at J; junction bases unmatched: 4. The CDR3 DNA sequence: TGTGCCAGCAGCGTAGATCTAGCGGGGGGGACTGAGCAGTTCTTC. It specifies CASSVDLAGGTEQFF.

There are many counts of this clonotype. This rearrangement joins TRBV9 to TRBJ1-1; D remains unclear. CDR1 is SGDLS, CDR2 YYNGEE, per germline. The length of the CDR3 is 13 residues. V was trimmed by 2 bases and J by 0 bases, leaving 5 bases between them. The CDR3: CASSVTVNTEAFF. The CDR3 nucleotides are TGTGCCAGCAGCGTGACCGTGAACACTGAAGCTTTCTTT. The full variable domain, with the rest looked up from reference TRBV9 and TRBJ1-1, is DSGVTQTPKHLITATGQRVTLRCSPRSGDLSVYWYQQSLDQGLQFLIQYYNGEERAKGNILERFSAQQFPDLHSELNLSSLELGDSALYFCASSVTVNTEAFFGQGTRLTVV.

There are many counts of this clonotype. The chain links TRBV6-5 to TRBJ2-5; either TRBD1 or TRBD2 may supply D (6 bases each). V was trimmed by 7 bases and J by 1 base, leaving 19 bases between them. CDR1 and CDR2 from the germline V gene are MNHEY and SVGAGI. This CDR3 has 16 amino acids. The CDR3 here is CASTQTSQGGQETQYF. The CDR3 nucleotides read TGTGCCAGCACCCAGACGTCACAGGGAGGCCAAGAGACCCAGTACTTC.

This clonotype was detected ten times or more. The chain employs TRBV9 and TRBJ2-2, with 7 bases aligning to TRBD1. Trimming took 5 bases from V and 4 from J; bases not matched to a gene: 8. The CDR3 has 15 amino acids. Germline lookup yields CDR1 SGDLS and CDR2 YYNGEE. The CDR3 coding sequence is TGTGCCAGCAGTCGACAGGGTACGGGCACCGGGGAGCTGTTTTTT. It encodes CASSRQGTGTGELFF.

There are many counts of this clonotype. This rearrangement joins TRBV9 to TRBJ2-2; D is unclear. Germline CDR1 reads SGDLS; CDR2 reads YYNGEE. V was cut by 4 bases and J by 5 bases, with 18 bases left in between. This CDR3 region has 16 residues. The chain's CDR3 is CASSRSAQVGTGELFF. CDR3 in DNA: TGTGCCAGCAGCCGCAGTGCGCAGGTTGGGACCGGGGAGCTGTTTTTT.

This clonotype was picked up many times. The CDR3 region has the DNA TGTGCCAGCAGCCCCCTGGGCCCAGTGGATGAGCAGTTCTTC. This encodes CASSPLGPVDEQFF. V gene TRBV9 combines with J gene TRBJ2-1; D remains unclear. The germline V gene has CDR1 SGDLS and CDR2 YYNGEE. Trimming cost V 4 bases and J 8 bases, with 16 bases left between them. This CDR3 is built from 14 residues. Together with reference TRBV9 and TRBJ2-1, the CDR3 gives the full variable domain: DSGVTQTPKHLITATGQRVTLRCSPRSGDLSVYWYQQSLDQGLQFLIQYYNGEERAKGNILERFSAQQFPDLHSELNLSSLELGDSALYFCASSPLGPVDEQFFGPGTRLTVL.

At least ten counts were recorded for this clonotype. The V and J genes are TRBV9 and TRBJ2-5; no clear D gene. CDR3 length equals 12 residues. Trimming took off 0 bases at V and 7 bases at J, with 7 bases between the two ends. Germline V lookup: CDR1 SGDLS, CDR2 YYNGEE. The CDR3 spells CASSVDSGTQYF. DNA of the CDR3: TGTGCCAGCAGCGTAGATTCGGGGACCCAGTACTTC.

This clonotype was found many times. This rearrangement joins TRBV30 to TRBJ2-7, with D maybe TRBD2 (6 bases). Trimming pared 4 bases from V and 6 bases from J, leaving 13 bases between. This CDR3 region has 12 residues. The V gene's germline CDR1 is GTSNPN and CDR2 SVGIG (reference sequence). The CDR3 sequence: CAWITAGSEQYV. The CDR3 nucleotides read TGTGCCTGGATCACGGCGGGATCCGAGCAGTACGTC.